The rows below give T cell receptor beta chains drawn from one sample of a study of CXCR3-negative and CXCR3-positive naive CD8 T cells. TCRdb reprocessed the 5' RACE reads and stores each CDR3 protein as one record, lacking DNA. The table counts 100,000 to 150,000 distinct CDR3 sequences; 0.25% to 0.35% lies in the top ten. Specimen: naive CXCR3- CD8+ T cells from blood. The receptors originated from a human donor in good health. Some clones in this sample may be carry-over from other donors' samples. CDR3s include the opening cysteine and the closing phenylalanine or tryptophan. Each record gives: J gene, V gene, CDR3 protein.

J: TRBJ2-1
V: TRBV20-1
CDR3: CSATTAPGSYNEQFF

J: TRBJ1-5
V: TRBV5-5
CDR3: CASSLDGGGNQPQHF

J: TRBJ2-1
V: TRBV28
CDR3: CASSSLRPEGGFISYNEQFF

J: TRBJ2-7
V: TRBV23-1
CDR3: CASSRGHPYEQYF

J: TRBJ1-1
V: TRBV7-9
CDR3: CASSLTGNEAFF

J: TRBJ1-2
V: TRBV5-4
CDR3: CASSLDGGRDGYTF

J: TRBJ1-1
V: TRBV12-3/TRBV12-4
CDR3: CASSLSGLYTEAFF

J: TRBJ2-6
V: TRBV29-1
CDR3: CSVEAGSHSGANVLTF

J: TRBJ1-2
V: TRBV29-1
CDR3: CSARTGWGYGYTF

J: TRBJ2-1
V: TRBV7-6
CDR3: CASSLVTNQLNEQFF

J: TRBJ1-1
V: TRBV4-2
CDR3: CASSQDEGGTGGTEAFF

J: TRBJ2-3
V: TRBV7-3
CDR3: CASSLGQGQDTQYF

J: TRBJ1-1
V: TRBV7-3
CDR3: CASSGTFEAFF

J: TRBJ2-3
V: TRBV28
CDR3: CASSLYSASGTDTQYF

J: TRBJ2-1
V: TRBV30
CDR3: CAYAGLAREETVYNEQFF

J: TRBJ2-7
V: TRBV7-9
CDR3: CASSLRDEQYF

J: TRBJ2-7
V: TRBV9
CDR3: CASSVGNSYEQYF

J: TRBJ1-1
V: TRBV12-3/TRBV12-4
CDR3: CASSFSPTEAFF

J: TRBJ2-5
V: TRBV3-1
CDR3: CASSPAVMSGAEETQYF

J: TRBJ2-5
V: TRBV28
CDR3: CASSFRTSGGAWETQYF

J: TRBJ2-1
V: TRBV29-1
CDR3: CSVEEAGQGAEEQFF

J: TRBJ2-1
V: TRBV27
CDR3: CASRQLNYNEQYF

J: TRBJ2-2
V: TRBV2
CDR3: CASSVHRGIPSGELFF

J: TRBJ2-2
V: TRBV9
CDR3: CASSGGGVPSGELFF

J: TRBJ2-5
V: TRBV7-9
CDR3: CASSNTGQGMTQYF

J: TRBJ2-5
V: TRBV28
CDR3: CASSLVDRETQYF

J: TRBJ2-1
V: TRBV12-3/TRBV12-4
CDR3: CASITTLSKAYNEQFF

J: TRBJ2-5
V: TRBV28
CDR3: CASSSSGGPLETQYF

J: TRBJ2-4
V: TRBV20-1
CDR3: CSARPTLGQGQQRRYIQYF

J: TRBJ2-3
V: TRBV25-1
CDR3: CASSEFFLTSGSPIATDTQYF

J: TRBJ2-7
V: TRBV12-3/TRBV12-4
CDR3: CASSPGTSHYEQYF

J: TRBJ2-3
V: TRBV11-3
CDR3: CASSVGSGGLTDTQYF

J: TRBJ1-1
V: TRBV9
CDR3: CASSERDTEAFF

J: TRBJ2-6
V: TRBV14
CDR3: CASSHPQGLPPGANVLTF

J: TRBJ2-7
V: TRBV29-1
CDR3: CSVEGGDYTYEQYF

J: TRBJ2-6
V: TRBV5-5
CDR3: CASSLGPQGAITSGANVLTF

J: TRBJ1-1
V: TRBV12-3/TRBV12-4
CDR3: CASRDGGANTEAFF

J: TRBJ2-5
V: TRBV7-9
CDR3: CASSLRGSGSVGETQYF

J: TRBJ2-1
V: TRBV5-1
CDR3: CASSLPGNLGNEQFF

J: TRBJ2-1
V: TRBV27
CDR3: CASSLSSLGTNEQFF

J: TRBJ2-2
V: TRBV28
CDR3: CASAQGLGNTGELFF

J: TRBJ2-1
V: TRBV12-3/TRBV12-4
CDR3: CASSPGRASGSPNNEQFF

J: TRBJ2-2
V: TRBV6-4
CDR3: CASSRLAESGELFF

J: TRBJ2-7
V: TRBV11-3
CDR3: CASSWTSGSNEQYF

J: TRBJ2-3
V: TRBV15
CDR3: CATSRVDRGGTDTQYF

J: TRBJ2-7
V: TRBV7-3
CDR3: CASSPPGGYEQYF

J: TRBJ1-2
V: TRBV29-1
CDR3: CSARTGFPLYGYTF

J: TRBJ2-2
V: TRBV28
CDR3: CASFPSNTGELFF

J: TRBJ1-6
V: TRBV27
CDR3: CASTGSHNSPLHF

J: TRBJ2-7
V: TRBV25-1
CDR3: CASSGRVDGLTPVLDEQYF

J: TRBJ2-1
V: TRBV29-1
CDR3: CSVQPFGRAGEQFF